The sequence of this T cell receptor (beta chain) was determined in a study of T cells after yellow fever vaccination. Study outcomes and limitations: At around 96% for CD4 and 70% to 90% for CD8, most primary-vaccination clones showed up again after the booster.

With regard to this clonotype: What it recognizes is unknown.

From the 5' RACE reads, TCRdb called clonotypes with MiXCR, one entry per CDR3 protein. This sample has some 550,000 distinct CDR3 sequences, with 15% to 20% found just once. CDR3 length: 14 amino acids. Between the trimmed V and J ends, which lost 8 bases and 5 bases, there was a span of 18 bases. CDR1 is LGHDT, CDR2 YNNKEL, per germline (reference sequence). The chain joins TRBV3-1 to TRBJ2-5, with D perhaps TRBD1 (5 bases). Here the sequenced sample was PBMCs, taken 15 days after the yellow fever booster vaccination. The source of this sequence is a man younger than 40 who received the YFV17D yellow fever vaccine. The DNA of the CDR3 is TGTGCCAGCTCCAAACAGGCTGGGGCGGAGACCCAGTACTTC. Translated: CASSKQAGAETQYF.